Listed here are 25 T cell receptor beta chains from one sample, sequenced in a study of cytomegalovirus exposure and HLA in healthy donors. Primers: 60 Vbeta forward and 13 Jbeta reverse. Assay: immunoSEQ multiplex PCR; the TCRdb copy retains only in-frame clones and omits some. The sample includes tens of thousands of clones, around three quarters of them seen just once. Sequenced material: PBMCs. The source is a woman aged 45-59 years in good health and CMV-seropositive.

The J gene is TRBJ1-1, the V gene TRBV2; D gene unclear. V was trimmed by 7 bases and J by 5 bases, leaving 20 bases between them. This CDR3 spans 15 amino acids. The germline CDR1 and CDR2 sequences are SNHLY and FYNNEI. DNA of the CDR3: TGTGCCAGCATCAGCCCCCCCGGGAGTGGGACTGAAGCTTTCTTT. Translating gives CASISPPGSGTEAFF.

The V call is TRBV4-2, the J call TRBJ2-2; D is unresolved. The CDR3 consists of 13 residues. Looked up from germline, CDR1 is LGHNA and CDR2 is YNFKEQ. Trimming took off 0 bases at V and 8 bases at J, with 7 bases between the two ends. CDR3 DNA sequence: TGTGCCAGCAGCCAAGATAAGCTGGGGGAGCTGTTTTTT. Protein sequence: CASSQDKLGELFF.

This clone showed up just a few times. This chain links TRBV4-3 with TRBJ2-1, with 7 bases that match TRBD1. The J segment lost 4 bases and the V segment lost 0 bases, leaving 3 bases of the junction unmatched. CDR1 and CDR2 (germline): LGHNA, YSLEER. The CDR3 totals 15 residues. This CDR3 reads CASSQERDSYNEQFF. CDR3 DNA sequence: TGCGCCAGCAGCCAAGAGAGGGACAGTTACAATGAGCAGTTCTTC.

This clone was detected only a few times. The chain has TRBV9 and TRBJ2-1; a possible D gene is TRBD2 (6 bases). CDR1 and CDR2 from the germline V gene are SGDLS and YYNGEE. This CDR3 comprises 16 residues. V was clipped by 4 bases and J by 2 bases, with 16 bases between them. In nucleotides, the CDR3 is TGTGCCAGCAGCCCGAGGTCTAGCGCCACCTACAATGAGCAGTTCTTC. It specifies CASSPRSSATYNEQFF.

This chain joins TRBV7-2 and TRBJ1-6; 12 bases fit TRBD1. The CDR3 consists of 19 residues. Per the germline V gene, CDR1 is SGHTA and CDR2 is FQGNSA. The V segment lost 4 bases and the J segment 10 bases; nucleotides outside the gene matches: 17. The CDR3, as DNA: TGTGCCAGCAGCTCAATCTCCGGGACAGGGGGCTTTTGGCGCTCACCCCTCCACTTT. It yields the protein CASSSISGTGGFWRSPLHF.

CDR3 region: CASSRSNEQFF. The CDR3 DNA reads as TGTGCCAGCAGTAGGAGCAATGAGCAGTTCTTC. This sequence joins TRBV25-1 and TRBJ2-1; D unresolved. The V gene lost 5 bases and the J gene lost 6 bases, with 5 bases spanning the gap. Germline values: CDR1 MGHDK, CDR2 SYGVNS. CDR3 length equals 11 residues.

The chain employs TRBV7-2 and TRBJ2-3; perhaps TRBD2 as D (5 bases). The CDR3 consists of 13 residues. From germline, CDR1 is SGHTA and CDR2 FQGNSA. V was shortened by 1 base and J by 6 bases, with 8 bases between the two germline ends. As DNA, the CDR3 is TGTGCCAGCAGCTTAGAGCGGAGCGATACGCAGTATTTT. Its translation: CASSLERSDTQYF.

This chain links TRBV5-6 with TRBJ1-2; D is uncertain. Deletions cut 1 base from V and 5 bases from J, with 12 bases between. CDR3 length equals 14 residues. Germline V CDR1 and CDR2: SGHDT, YYEEEE. The CDR3 sequence is CASSLLGDGYGYTF. The CDR3 nucleotides read TGTGCCAGCAGCTTGTTGGGTGACGGGTATGGCTACACCTTC. Supplemented by reference TRBV5-6 and TRBJ1-2, the full variable domain reads DAGVTQSPTHLIKTRGQQVTLRCSPKSGHDTVSWYQQALGQGPQFIFQYYEEEERQRGNFPDRFSGHQFPNYSSELNVNALLLGDSALYLCASSLLGDGYGYTFGSGTRLTVV.

This chain joins TRBV28 and TRBJ2-3, with 9 bases aligning to TRBD2. From germline, CDR1 is MDHEN and CDR2 SYDVKM. The CDR3 totals 14 residues. V dropped 5 bases and J dropped 3; count of bases not matched to a gene: 3. The CDR3 region is CASSVSGRTDTQYF. The CDR3 DNA reads as TGTGCCAGCAGTGTGAGCGGGAGGACAGATACGCAGTATTTT. Full variable domain (missing parts from reference TRBV28 and TRBJ2-3): DVKVTQSSRYLVKRTGEKVFLECVQDMDHENMFWYRQDPGLGLRLIYFSYDVKMKEKGDIPEGYSVSREKKERFSLILESASTNQTSMYLCASSVSGRTDTQYFGPGTRLTVL.

This clone was counted a few times. The chain joins TRBV4-3 to TRBJ1-1; tentatively, D is TRBD1 (6 bases). The V gene's germline CDR1 is LGHNA and CDR2 YSLEER. This CDR3 comprises 16 residues. V was trimmed by 0 bases and J by 1 base, leaving 12 bases between them. CDR3 bases: TGCGCCAGCAGCCAAGATTATGACAGGTCGAACACTGAAGCTTTCTTT. It specifies CASSQDYDRSNTEAFF.

This clone was seen a few times. The gene calls are TRBV15 and TRBJ2-5; D perhaps matches TRBD1 (6 bases). Per germline, CDR1 LNHNV and CDR2 YYDKDF (reference sequence). This CDR3 comprises 15 residues. Trimming pared 0 bases from V and 5 bases from J, leaving 13 bases between. CDR3 protein: CATSRDEGEKETQYF. The CDR3 bases are TGTGCCACCAGCAGAGATGAGGGGGAGAAGGAGACCCAGTACTTC. The variable domain in full, with the rest retrieved from reference TRBV15 and TRBJ2-5, is DAMVIQNPRYQVTQFGKPVTLSCSQTLNHNVMYWYQQKSSQAPKLLFHYYDKDFNNEADTPDNFQSRRPNTSFCFLDIRSPGLGDTAMYLCATSRDEGEKETQYFGPGTRLLVL.

V and J are TRBV7-2 and TRBJ2-7; tentative D call: TRBD2 (5 bases). The germline V gene encodes CDR1 SGHTA and CDR2 FQGNSA. Trimming shortened V by 0 bases and J by 2 bases, and 5 bases separated the two germline ends. The CDR3 is 13 amino acids. The CDR3 DNA reads as TGTGCCAGCAGCTTAGCACTAGCCTACGAGCAGTACTTC. It specifies CASSLALAYEQYF.

This clone has a single count. The chain has TRBV5-6 and TRBJ2-5; D uncertain. The J call may be faulty, since TRBJ2-7 better matches the DNA end. This CDR3 has 13 amino acids. Germline V lookup: CDR1 SGHDT, CDR2 YYEEEE. CDR3 loop: CASSLESHYEQYF. As DNA, the CDR3 is TGTGCCAGCAGCTTGGAAAGCCACTACGAGCAGTACTTC.

The chain is built from TRBV19 and TRBJ1-1; tentatively, D is TRBD1 (6 bases). This CDR3 contains 14 residues. The germline V and J ends were trimmed by 7 bases and 4 bases, with 16 bases remaining between them. Germline CDR1 and CDR2: LNHDA and SQIVND (reference sequence). CDR3 in DNA: TGTGCCAGTACCCCGGGGGGCTCGGGCACTGAAGCTTTCTTT. This sequence encodes CASTPGGSGTEAFF.

J is TRBJ2-1 and V is TRBV5-1; TRBD2 matches at 10 bases. V lost 0 bases to trimming and J lost 8 bases; unmatched junction nucleotides: 11. The CDR3 is made up of 17 amino acids. Germline V gives CDR1 SGHRS, CDR2 YFSETQ. This chain's CDR3 is CASSLGALSGRGDEQFF. The CDR3 nucleotides read TGCGCCAGCAGCTTGGGAGCCTTAAGCGGGAGGGGCGATGAGCAGTTCTTC.

The chain uses TRBV5-1 and TRBJ2-2, with D possibly being TRBD1 (5 bases). Germline loops: CDR1 SGHRS, CDR2 YFSETQ. Trimming cost V 4 bases and J 8 bases, with 12 bases left between them. This CDR3 has 13 amino acids. As DNA, the CDR3 is TGCGCCAGCAGCCCGGAGCCAGGGGGGGAGCTGTTTTTT. Translation gives CASSPEPGGELFF. The full variable domain, completed using reference TRBV5-1 and TRBJ2-2, is KAGVTQTPRYLIKTRGQQVTLSCSPISGHRSVSWYQQTPGQGLQFLFEYFSETQRNKGNFPGRFSGRQFSNSRSEMNVSTLELGDSALYLCASSPEPGGELFFGEGSRLTVL.

CDR3 loop: CSSGRYSTYNEQFF. In DNA, the CDR3 is TGCAGTTCAGGTAGGTATTCGACCTACAATGAGCAGTTCTTC. This sequence joins TRBV29-1 and TRBJ2-1; D unclear. This CDR3 contains 14 residues. The germline V gene has CDR1 SQVTM and CDR2 ANQGSEA.

About this clone: One end of the junction is discordant with germline, which a read error may explain. CDR3 coding DNA: TGTGCCAGCAGTGACCTCAGGGGGACAAAGAACTTC. Its protein is CASSDLRGTKNF. The V gene is TRBV6-5, the J gene TRBJ2-7; 7 nucleotides match TRBD1. CDR3 length: 12 amino acids. Germline V gene lookup returns CDR1 MNHEY and CDR2 SVGAGI.

The genes are TRBV25-1 and TRBJ1-4, with 7 bases aligning to TRBD1. CDR1 is MGHDK and CDR2 is SYGVNS in the germline V gene. This CDR3 has 14 amino acids. With 2 bases clipped from V and 7 bases from J, the junction kept 4 bases outside the gene matches. CDR3 in amino acids: CASSETGTVEKLFF. The CDR3 DNA is TGTGCCAGCAGTGAAACCGGGACAGTTGAAAAACTGTTTTTT.

This clone was seen a single time. The chain uses TRBV4-2 and TRBJ1-3; 7 nucleotides agree with TRBD1. Germline lookup yields CDR1 LGHNA and CDR2 YNFKEQ. The CDR3 runs to 16 residues. V shed 1 base and J 0 bases; nucleotides not matched to a gene: 3. The CDR3 loop reads CASSQAAGGSGNTIYF. CDR3 DNA sequence: TGTGCCAGCAGCCAAGCCGCAGGGGGCTCTGGAAACACCATATATTTT.

This chain links TRBV19 with TRBJ2-7; 8 bases fit TRBD2. The CDR3 length is 14 residues. Germline lookup yields CDR1 LNHDA and CDR2 SQIVND (reference sequence). The J segment lost 7 bases and the V segment lost 3 bases, leaving 8 bases of the junction unmatched. The CDR3 here is CASSIGGASWEQYF. The CDR3 DNA reads TGTGCCAGTAGTATCGGGGGGGCCAGCTGGGAGCAGTACTTC. The complete variable domain, with remaining parts taken from reference TRBV19 and TRBJ2-7, reads DGGITQSPKYLFRKEGQNVTLSCEQNLNHDAMYWYRQDPGQGLRLIYYSQIVNDFQKGDIAEGYSVSREKKESFPLTVTSAQKNPTAFYLCASSIGGASWEQYFGPGTRLTVT.

The V call is TRBV27, the J call TRBJ1-4; D is possibly TRBD1 (5 bases). The germline V gene encodes CDR1 MNHEY and CDR2 SMNVEV (reference sequence). The CDR3 runs 14 residues. The V end was cut by 7 bases, the J end by 8 bases, with 17 bases between. The DNA of the CDR3 is TGTGCCAGCACCGCTTCGGGGGAGGCGGAAAAACTGTTTTTT. It yields the protein CASTASGEAEKLFF.

CDR3 amino acids: CASSPRPGADTQYF. In nucleotides, the CDR3 is TGTGCCAGCAGCCCAAGGCCGGGAGCAGATACGCAGTATTTT. The rearrangement joins TRBV11-2 to TRBJ2-3; TRBD2 might be the D (6 bases). Between the trimmed V and J ends, which lost 5 bases and 4 bases, there was a span of 13 bases. Germline V CDR1 and CDR2: SGHAT, FQNNGV. The length of the CDR3 is 14 residues.

This clone was found a few times. This rearrangement joins TRBV5-4 to TRBJ2-5; D is perhaps TRBD2 (7 bases). The CDR3 length is 14 residues. Trimming took off 0 bases at V and 7 bases at J, with 13 bases between the two ends. CDR1 is SGHNT, CDR2 YYREEE, per germline (reference sequence). The CDR3 here is CASSLGPGEGTQYF. DNA of the CDR3: TGTGCCAGCAGCTTGGGGCCAGGGGAGGGGACCCAGTACTTC.

This clone showed up just a few times. The chain links TRBV4-1 to TRBJ1-1; no clear D. Trimming took 2 bases from V and 7 from J, leaving 14 bases between them. The CDR3 contains 14 residues. The germline V gene encodes CDR1 MGHRA and CDR2 YSYEKL. The CDR3 DNA sequence: TGCGCCAGCAGCCAATCCCGAGGGAGCTTTGAAGCTTTCTTT. The encoded protein is CASSQSRGSFEAFF.